This T cell receptor (beta chain) was sequenced for a study of control samples from healthy donors and cancer patients (dated by TCRdb to the early 2020s). A word on this clone: Its antigen has not been determined. Base qualities are not at hand, and no much larger clone is one base apart.

The germline V gene (reference sequence) yields SEHNR for CDR1 and FQNEAQ for CDR2. Measured from the cysteine to the phenylalanine, the CDR3 is 14 residues long. Left in the record is the CDR3 DNA by itself, 42 bases read in frame from the first base. V gives up 0 bases and J gives up 2 bases, and the segment between their germline ends measures 8 bases. Receptor libraries were prepared by the immunoSEQ multiplex PCR assay. TCRdb provides this immuneACCESS table in a form limited to in-frame rearrangements. Some clones are lacking; in checked studies, under half of them reflect an unresolved V gene, and why the rest are absent is not known. The sample table shows 150,000 or so clones, and roughly nine tenths are seen once. Clones ranked in the top ten supply approximately 0.7% of the sample.

Material: blood. The rearranged segments are TRBV7-9 and TRBJ2-7; confidence is insufficient to name the D gene. This sequence originates from a woman aged 30 to 39 in good health. The DNA sequence follows: TGTGCCAGCAGCTTAGCCGGTTCGCCCTACGAGCAGTACTTC. This gives the protein CASSLAGSPYEQYF.